This entry lists 11 T cell receptor beta chains sequenced from one sample in a study of T cells in Graves' hyperthyroidism and ophthalmopathy. There were TCR beta CDR3 regions amplified from RNA transcripts. HTBI primers drove first-round RT-PCR of the TCR CDR3. TCRdb redid the calling of the multiplex PCR reads with MiXCR, one entry per CDR3 protein. Of a few hundred thousand distinct CDR3 sequences in the sample, approximately 49% are singletons; the top ten hold about 43%. Specimen: peripheral blood or thyroid tissue (not recorded which). These receptors were collected from an adult woman with Graves' disease, either hyperthyroidism or ophthalmopathy (not recorded which).

In its sample, this clonotype was seen once. The chain combines TRBV11-1 with TRBJ2-2, with TRBD2 identical over 8 bases. The length of the CDR3 is 18 residues. J was trimmed by 4 bases and V by 0 bases; bases with no gene match: 10. Germline assignment: CDR1 SGHAT and CDR2 FQDESV (reference sequence). DNA for the CDR3: TGTGCCAGCAGCTTAGCTGGAGTAGCGGGAATAAGCACCGGGGAGCTGTTTTTT. Amino acids: CASSLAGVAGISTGELFF.

The V and J genes are TRBV29-1 and TRBJ2-7, with D possibly TRBD1 on 5 matching bases. V was shortened by 8 bases and J by 2 bases, with 7 bases between the two germline ends. This CDR3 comprises 10 residues. The germline V gene has CDR1 SQVTM and CDR2 ANQGSEA. Written as DNA, the CDR3 is TGCAGCCAGGGCGCCTACGAGCAGTACTTC. Protein: CSQGAYEQYF.

This clonotype is a singleton in its sample. The chain has TRBV7-2 and TRBJ2-7; TRBD1 might be the D (6 bases). This CDR3 is built from 16 residues. The V end lost 2 bases, the J end lost 7 bases, and 21 bases lay between the germline ends. Looked up from germline, CDR1 is SGHTA and CDR2 is FQGNSA. The CDR3 sequence is CASSLTPGDRLTEQYF. The CDR3 DNA reads TGTGCCAGCAGCTTAACCCCGGGCGACAGGCTAACGGAGCAGTACTTC.

As regards this clonotype: A clone one base away is much larger, so this may be a read error. The V call is TRBV11-2, the J call TRBJ1-3; D gene unclear. Deletions cut 6 bases from V and 0 bases from J, with 9 bases between. CDR1 is SGHAT, CDR2 FQNNGV, per germline. The CDR3 is 14 amino acids. CDR3 amino acids: CASSLTVSGNTIYF. The CDR3 DNA reads TGTGCCAGCAGTTTAACAGTCTCTGGAAACACCATATATTTT.

V gene TRBV4-1 combines with J gene TRBJ1-4; 9 positions match TRBD1. J lost 11 bases, V lost 1 base, and 8 bases had no gene match. Germline V gene data show CDR1 as MGHRA and CDR2 as YSYEKL. The CDR3 has 15 residues. CDR3 DNA sequence: TGCGCCAGCAGCCAAGTAGGAACAGGGGGCGGGAAACTGTTTTTT. Residues: CASSQVGTGGGKLFF.

V gene TRBV10-3 combines with J gene TRBJ1-5; no clear D gene. The CDR3 is 16 residues long. Trimming took 2 bases from V and 1 from J, leaving 12 bases between them. Per the germline V gene, CDR1 is ENHRY and CDR2 is SYGVKD. CDR3 sequence (DNA): TGTGCCATCAGTGAGAGCGGCAGGTCCAGCAATCAGCCCCAGCATTTT. It specifies CAISESGRSSNQPQHF.

This clonotype was detected a few times. The chain has TRBV20-1 and TRBJ2-3, with D unresolved. V lost 5 bases and J lost 6, with 3 bases in between. This CDR3 contains 9 residues. In germline, CDR1 is DFQATT, CDR2 SNEGSKA (reference sequence). DNA for the CDR3: TGCAGTGCTGGCGATACGCAGTATTTT. This codes for CSAGDTQYF.

This clonotype was detected only a few times. The CDR3 sequence is CASTNSPRFGAAFF. Written as DNA, the CDR3 is TGTGCCAGTACCAACTCGCCGAGGTTCGGAGCCGCTTTCTTT. The rearrangement joins TRBV19 to TRBJ1-1; D gene uncertain. The germline V and J ends were trimmed by 7 bases and 11 bases, with 23 bases remaining between them. Per germline, CDR1 LNHDA and CDR2 SQIVND (reference sequence). The CDR3 loop spans 14 amino acids.

The J gene is TRBJ1-2, the V gene TRBV5-6, with 7 bases that match TRBD1. Trimming took 0 bases from V and 12 from J; bases not matched to a gene: 11. The CDR3 is 14 amino acids. Germline assignment: CDR1 SGHDT and CDR2 YYEEEE. The CDR3: CASSLGDRVGGHTF. As DNA, the CDR3 is TGTGCCAGCAGCTTGGGCGACAGGGTAGGCGGCCACACCTTC.

This rearrangement joins TRBV29-1 to TRBJ2-3; the match to TRBD2 covers 11 bases. In germline, CDR1 is SQVTM, CDR2 ANQGSEA. This CDR3 contains 17 residues. Trimming removed 4 bases from V and 0 bases from J; junction bases left unmatched: 9. The DNA of the CDR3 is TGCAGCGTTGCAGCGGGACTAGCGGTGACTAGCACAGATACGCAGTATTTT. Its translation is CSVAAGLAVTSTDTQYF.

This clonotype was found many times. The chain is built from TRBV7-9 and TRBJ1-1, with D unclear. The CDR3 is 14 amino acids. Germline V gives CDR1 SEHNR, CDR2 FQNEAQ (reference sequence). The V end was cut by 5 bases, the J end by 1 base, with 11 bases between. CDR3 residues: CASSLEAGNTEAFF. The CDR3 DNA reads TGTGCCAGCAGCCTAGAGGCCGGGAACACTGAAGCTTTCTTT. Drawing the rest from reference TRBV7-9 and TRBJ1-1, the complete variable domain is DTGVSQNPRHKITKRGQNVTFRCDPISEHNRLYWYRQTLGQGPEFLTYFQNEAQLEKSRLLSDRFSAERPKGSFSTLEIQRTEQGDSAMYLCASSLEAGNTEAFFGQGTRLTVV.